Below, 22 T cell receptor beta chains from the same sample are listed, as sequenced in a study of PD-1 blockade in classical Hodgkin lymphoma (TCRdb year 2020). The library was generated by the immunoSEQ multiplex PCR assay. TCRdb stores this immuneACCESS table with in-frame sequences only. Part of the clones is absent; in the studies checked, under half of the shortfall reflects unresolved V genes, and no reason is known for the rest. The sample table contains about 39,000 clones; only one count was recorded for about 70% of them. The top ten hold roughly an eighth of the sample. The time point label on this specimen signifies: cycle 2 day 1 (C2D1) of nivolumab. All trial patients had relapsed after autologous stem cell transplantation, with cohorts A, B and C differing in prior brentuximab vedotin exposure. The sample in question was peripheral blood mononuclear cells (PBMCs), obtained before the second cycle of nivolumab. The receptors were sampled from a human donor with classical Hodgkin lymphoma.

The V and J genes are TRBV4-2 and TRBJ2-1; D not certain. CDR1 and CDR2 from the germline V gene are LGHNA and YNFKEQ. The CDR3 spans 13 residues. Trimming shortened V by 0 bases and J by 9 bases, and 9 bases separated the two germline ends. CDR3 sequence reads: CASSQDRAREQFF. CDR3 DNA: TGTGCCAGCAGCCAAGATCGGGCCCGTGAGCAGTTCTTC.

About this clone itself: Additional DNA sequences in this sample encode the identical CDR3. CDR3: CASSLDGSSYNSPLHF. The CDR3 DNA reads TGCGCCAGCAGCTTGGATGGGAGCTCCTATAATTCACCCCTCCACTTT. This chain joins TRBV5-1 and TRBJ1-6, with D uncertain. Between the trimmed V and J ends, which lost 0 bases and 0 bases, there was a span of 7 bases. CDR3 length equals 16 residues. Germline CDR1 and CDR2: SGHRS and YFSETQ.

The rearrangement joins TRBV6-5 to TRBJ1-1, with D uncertain. V lost 2 bases and J 4 bases, leaving 11 bases between the germline ends. Germline values: CDR1 MNHEY, CDR2 SVGAGI. This CDR3 is built from 14 residues. CDR3 coding DNA: TGTGCCAGCAGTTACCCCGGAAGGAGCACTGAAGCTTTCTTT. It is translated as CASSYPGRSTEAFF.

The chain carries TRBV6-5 and TRBJ2-7, with 7 bases lining up with TRBD1. The germline V gene has CDR1 MNHEY and CDR2 SVGAGI. The CDR3 loop spans 15 amino acids. Trimming removed 0 bases from V and 1 base from J; junction bases left unmatched: 3. CDR3: CASSYSRGPSYEQYF. Written as DNA, the CDR3 is TGTGCCAGCAGTTACTCAAGGGGGCCGTCCTACGAGCAGTACTTC.

This clone is categorized as medium-sized. This chain joins TRBV2 and TRBJ1-1; tentatively, D is TRBD1 (5 bases). V was pared by 6 bases and J by 3 bases, with 11 bases between. Germline CDR1 SNHLY, CDR2 FYNNEI. The CDR3 is 13 residues long. CDR3 coding DNA: TGTGCCAGCAGGGAACAGGAGTACACTGAAGCTTTCTTT. This sequence encodes CASREQEYTEAFF.

The CDR3 protein is CASSPPNRVNEQFF. The DNA for the CDR3 is TGTGCCAGCTCACCACCCAACAGGGTTAATGAGCAGTTCTTC. The gene calls are TRBV18 and TRBJ2-1; possible D gene TRBD1, 6 bases. V was shortened by 0 bases and J by 7 bases, with 10 bases between the two germline ends. This CDR3 region has 14 residues. CDR1 is KGHSH and CDR2 is LQKENI in the germline V gene.

The gene calls are TRBV29-1 and TRBJ1-1; D unresolved. Deletions cut 3 bases from V and 2 bases from J, with 10 bases between. The CDR3 extends over 13 amino acids. Germline V gives CDR1 SQVTM, CDR2 ANQGSEA. The CDR3 DNA sequence: TGCAGCGTTGAGACAACAGCAAACACTGAAGCTTTCTTT. It yields the protein CSVETTANTEAFF.

V is TRBV6-6 and J is TRBJ1-1, with 7 positions matching TRBD1. Per the germline V gene, CDR1 is MNHNY and CDR2 is SVGAGI (reference sequence). CDR3 length equals 14 residues. V was clipped by 0 bases and J by 5 bases; unmatched bases: 3. CDR3 sequence (DNA): TGTGCCAGCAGTTACTCAAACAGGGGTACTGAAGCTTTCTTT. This codes for CASSYSNRGTEAFF.

The DNA for the CDR3 is TGTGCCTGGAGTATGCTGCGCCGGGAAAAACTGTTTTTT. Protein sequence: CAWSMLRREKLFF. The chain uses TRBV30 and TRBJ1-4; D not resolved. The CDR3 sequence is 13 residues long. V was shortened by 2 bases and J by 8 bases, with 12 bases between the two germline ends. The germline V gene encodes CDR1 GTSNPN and CDR2 SVGIG (reference sequence).

The chain uses TRBV5-1 and TRBJ2-1; possible D gene TRBD1, 5 bases. The V and J ends lost 2 bases and 8 bases respectively, with 14 bases between them. Germline V lookup: CDR1 SGHRS, CDR2 YFSETQ. The CDR3 runs 14 residues. The CDR3 DNA reads as TGCGCCAGCAGCTTAGCCAGGGTATTTGATGAGCAGTTCTTC. Its protein product is CASSLARVFDEQFF. Based on the CDR3 plus reference TRBV5-1 and TRBJ2-1, the full variable domain is KAGVTQTPRYLIKTRGQQVTLSCSPISGHRSVSWYQQTPGQGLQFLFEYFSETQRNKGNFPGRFSGRQFSNSRSEMNVSTLELGDSALYLCASSLARVFDEQFFGPGTRLTVL.

The table lists this clone with a count of one. The chain recombines TRBV5-1 with TRBJ1-1, with D perhaps TRBD1 (6 bases). Deletions cut 4 bases from V and 1 base from J, with 11 bases between. The CDR3 is made up of 14 amino acids. Germline CDR1 reads SGHRS; CDR2 reads YFSETQ. CDR3 bases: TGCGCCAGCAGCCGCCTACAGGGGAACACTGAAGCTTTCTTT. The encoded protein is CASSRLQGNTEAFF.

This clone has only a few counts. The chain joins TRBV5-8 to TRBJ2-5; D is unresolved. Trimming shortened V by 3 bases and J by 5 bases, and 17 bases separated the two germline ends. CDR3 length: 15 residues. Germline-derived CDR1 and CDR2 are SGHTS and YDEGEE. The CDR3 sequence: CASSYRSPREETQYF. The CDR3 nucleotides are TGTGCCAGCAGCTACCGGTCACCCCGAGAGGAGACCCAGTACTTC.

The chain joins TRBV18 to TRBJ1-2; weak D call: TRBD1 (5 bases). This CDR3 spans 13 amino acids. CDR1 and CDR2 (germline): KGHSH, LQKENI. Between the trimmed V and J ends, which lost 3 bases and 8 bases, there was a span of 13 bases. CDR3 DNA sequence: TGTGCCAGCTCACCTGTCGGACAAGGGGGCTACACCTTC. Translating it yields CASSPVGQGGYTF.

The rearrangement uses TRBV4-2 and TRBJ2-4, with 7 bases fitting TRBD2. From germline, CDR1 is LGHNA and CDR2 YNFKEQ. V was pared by 0 bases and J by 6 bases, with 11 bases of the junction left unmatched. CDR3 length: 17 residues. The CDR3 coding sequence is TGTGCCAGCAGCCAAGAATCTAGCGGCAGGGATGGAAACATTCAGTACTTC. As protein: CASSQESSGRDGNIQYF.

The V and J genes are TRBV6-5 and TRBJ1-1; D is unclear. Trimming removed 0 bases at V and 3 bases at J, with 11 bases between. Per germline, CDR1 MNHEY and CDR2 SVGAGI. This CDR3 comprises 15 residues. The CDR3 region is CASSYSTGVDTEAFF. CDR3 in DNA: TGTGCCAGCAGTTACTCGACTGGGGTGGACACTGAAGCTTTCTTT.

This clone has a handful of counts. J is TRBJ2-5 and V is TRBV18; TRBD1 matches at 9 bases. Germline V gene lookup returns CDR1 KGHSH and CDR2 LQKENI. This CDR3 spans 15 amino acids. V shed 2 bases and J 4 bases; nucleotides not matched to a gene: 5. The CDR3 DNA is TGTGCCAGCTCACCAGGGACAGGGCTGAGAGAGACCCAGTACTTC. It translates to CASSPGTGLRETQYF.

The V gene is TRBV4-3, the J gene TRBJ1-2; perhaps TRBD1 as D (5 bases). With 0 bases removed from V and 6 bases from J, the gap between germline ends came to 14 bases. Germline loops: CDR1 LGHNA, CDR2 YSLEER. This CDR3 comprises 15 residues. The CDR3 nucleotides read TGCGCCAGCAGCCAAGATTCGGGGGGGTACAATGGCTACACCTTC. It translates to CASSQDSGGYNGYTF.

The chain joins TRBV10-3 to TRBJ2-7; 9 bases line up with TRBD1. Unmatched junction bases numbered 13, after V lost 6 bases and J lost 1 base. In germline, CDR1 is ENHRY, CDR2 SYGVKD. The CDR3 has 17 amino acids. CDR3 protein: CAIRSSPGQGQSYEQYF. The CDR3 DNA reads as TGTGCCATCAGATCCTCTCCGGGACAGGGACAATCCTACGAGCAGTACTTC.

This clone appeared a few times. This chain uses TRBV11-2 with TRBJ2-7; D call uncertain. Germline lookup yields CDR1 SGHAT and CDR2 FQNNGV. There are 11 residues in the CDR3. Between the trimmed V and J ends, which lost 1 base and 6 bases, there was a span of 4 bases. The DNA for the CDR3 is TGTGCCAGCAGCTTAGTCCTCGAGCAGTACTTC. This encodes CASSLVLEQYF.

The V call is TRBV7-2, the J call TRBJ2-3; 9 bases align to TRBD2. The germline V gene has CDR1 SGHTA and CDR2 FQGNSA. There are 16 residues in the CDR3. Trimming removed 1 base from V and 4 bases from J; junction bases left unmatched: 6. CDR3 region: CASSLGSAGGADTQYF. In DNA form, the CDR3 reads TGTGCCAGCAGCTTAGGATCGGCGGGGGGGGCAGATACGCAGTATTTT.

This clone was counted a few times. The chain employs TRBV10-3 and TRBJ1-2; the D is unclear. The CDR3 is made up of 15 amino acids. Germline V lookup: CDR1 ENHRY, CDR2 SYGVKD. The V and J ends lost 4 bases and 2 bases respectively, with 14 bases between them. CDR3 amino acids: CAISVAGSPNYGYTF. For the CDR3, the DNA is TGTGCCATCAGTGTTGCGGGCAGCCCAAACTATGGCTACACCTTC.

This CDR3 is CASSYLGQSPYEQYF. CDR3 nucleotides: TGTGCCAGCAGTTACCTGGGACAGTCTCCCTACGAGCAGTACTTC. The chain recombines TRBV6-5 with TRBJ2-7; 7 bases fit TRBD1. This CDR3 region has 15 residues. The V segment lost 2 bases and the J segment 2 bases; nucleotides outside the gene matches: 6. Germline CDR1 is MNHEY and CDR2 is SVGAGI.